A single sample gave rise to the 30 T cell receptor beta chains below, sequenced in a study of metastatic and nonmetastatic thyroid tumors. TCRdb redid the clone calls on the PCR reads using MiXCR. There are some 42,000 clones in the sample; about 27% occur only once, and 9.5% to 13% lies in the top ten. Until they underwent thyroid surgery, no patient had received any treatment. The sequencing sample was made of blood. These receptors were taken from a male donor with papillary thyroid cancer or a benign thyroid nodule (not recorded which). Some clones in this sample may be carry-over from other donors' samples.

This clone has more than one count but fewer than ten. V usage is TRBV4-3 and J usage is TRBJ2-7; 7 nucleotides align to TRBD2. Germline lookup yields CDR1 LGHNA and CDR2 YSLEER. V was pared by 3 bases and J by 5 bases, with 13 bases of the junction left unmatched. CDR3 length: 16 amino acids. Here the CDR3 reads CASSQLRTSLIHEQYF. The CDR3, as DNA: TGCGCCAGCAGCCAGCTAAGGACTAGTCTTATCCACGAGCAGTACTTC.

By share, this clone ranks as medium-sized. The chain uses TRBV4-1 and TRBJ1-5; 7 bases are shared with TRBD1. V was clipped by 3 bases and J by 6 bases; unmatched bases: 2. From germline, CDR1 is MGHRA and CDR2 YSYEKL. CDR3 length equals 13 residues. The CDR3 sequence: CASSQTGSQPQHF. Here the CDR3 DNA reads TGCGCCAGCAGCCAGACAGGGAGTCAGCCCCAGCATTTT.

This clone is judged medium-sized. V is TRBV20-1 and J is TRBJ2-2; TRBD1 or TRBD2 may be the D gene (6 bases each). The V end lost 5 bases, the J end lost 6 bases, and 16 bases lay between the germline ends. Germline assignment: CDR1 DFQATT and CDR2 SNEGSKA (reference sequence). The CDR3 sequence is 14 residues long. In DNA form, the CDR3 reads TGCAGTGCTCGTTCTACGGGGGCGGCCGGGGAGCTGTTTTTT. As protein: CSARSTGAAGELFF.

The table lists this clone with many counts. The rearrangement joins TRBV7-2 to TRBJ2-7; D perhaps matches TRBD2 (5 bases). The germline V and J ends were trimmed by 1 base and 0 bases, with 10 bases remaining between them. The CDR3 length is 15 residues. The V gene's germline CDR1 is SGHTA and CDR2 FQGNSA. CDR3 in amino acids: CASSLVPGSSYEQYF. In nucleotides, the CDR3 is TGTGCCAGCAGCTTAGTCCCTGGGAGCTCCTACGAGCAGTACTTC.

With regard to this clone: Possible read error: a much larger clone is one base away. This chain connects TRBV7-9 to TRBJ1-2, with D possibly being TRBD1 (5 bases). The CDR3 is made up of 14 amino acids. Germline V gene data show CDR1 as SEHNR and CDR2 as FQNEAQ (reference sequence). The V end was cut by 5 bases, the J end by 8 bases, with 18 bases between. This CDR3 is CASSLGEQRAGYTF. CDR3 coding DNA: TGTGCCAGCAGCCTAGGGGAACAACGGGCGGGCTACACCTTC.

In its sample, this clone is medium-sized. V is TRBV30 and J is TRBJ2-7; D is undetermined. Trimming shortened V by 0 bases and J by 3 bases, and 9 bases separated the two germline ends. The CDR3 contains 13 residues. Germline V lookup: CDR1 GTSNPN, CDR2 SVGIG (reference sequence). Here the CDR3 reads CAWSVLGDYEQYF. The CDR3, as DNA: TGTGCCTGGAGTGTGCTTGGGGACTACGAGCAGTACTTC.

This clone was seen a handful of times. This chain links TRBV6-1 with TRBJ2-7; TRBD2 might be the D (6 bases). Germline V lookup: CDR1 MNHNS, CDR2 SASEGT. V was trimmed by 7 bases and J by 2 bases, leaving 12 bases between them. This CDR3 region has 13 residues. The CDR3 loop reads CASNPGRTYEQYF. In DNA form, the CDR3 reads TGTGCCAGCAACCCAGGGAGGACCTACGAGCAGTACTTC.

J is TRBJ1-5 and V is TRBV28; 7 nucleotides align to TRBD1. The J segment lost 4 bases and the V segment lost 8 bases, leaving 8 bases of the junction unmatched. Per germline, CDR1 MDHEN and CDR2 SYDVKM. This CDR3 has 14 residues. The CDR3 region has the DNA TGTGCCAGCCTTAGACAGGGCAGGAATCAGCCCCAGCATTTT. Protein: CASLRQGRNQPQHF.

Judged by abundance, this clone is medium-sized. J is TRBJ1-4 and V is TRBV12-3 or TRBV12-4; the match to TRBD1 covers 7 bases. This CDR3 is built from 14 residues. The junction had 4 bases not matched to a gene; V was cut back by 6 bases and J by 3 bases. The CDR3 DNA sequence: TGTGCCAGCAGGGAGGGACAGTCTAATGAAAAACTGTTTTTT. It specifies CASREGQSNEKLFF.

This clone came up a few times. The chain has TRBV6-2 or TRBV6-3 and TRBJ1-5; D possibly corresponds to TRBD1 (5 bases). Between the trimmed V and J ends, which lost 2 bases and 6 bases, there was a span of 14 bases. The length of the CDR3 is 15 residues. Per the germline V gene, CDR1 is MNHEY and CDR2 is SVGEGT. The CDR3 nucleotides read TGTGCCAGCAGTTACAGACCTGATGGGGCTCAGCCCCAGCATTTT. This codes for CASSYRPDGAQPQHF.

Ten or more counts support this clone. A clone one base away is much larger, so this may be a read error. This rearrangement joins TRBV20-1 to TRBJ1-1, with D perhaps TRBD1 (5 bases). Germline CDR1 and CDR2: DFQATT and SNEGSKA (reference sequence). This CDR3 spans 13 amino acids. V was cut by 1 base and J by 4 bases, with 10 bases left in between. DNA of the CDR3: TGCAGTGCTAGAGGGGGCTTGGGCACTGAAGCTTTCTTT. Translation gives CSARGGLGTEAFF.

The chain carries TRBV27 and TRBJ2-1; TRBD1 is a possible D gene (6 bases). V lost 3 bases to trimming and J lost 4 bases, with 10 bases between them. The CDR3 covers 14 residues. From germline, CDR1 is MNHEY and CDR2 SMNVEV (reference sequence). The CDR3 here is CASSLDRNYNEQFF. DNA for the CDR3: TGTGCCAGCAGTTTGGACAGAAATTACAATGAGCAGTTCTTC.

The chain uses TRBV3-1 and TRBJ2-7; D is uncertain. V lost 2 bases, J lost 1 base, and 0 bases lay in between. Germline V gene data show CDR1 as LGHDT and CDR2 as YNNKEL (reference sequence). CDR3 length: 11 amino acids. As DNA, the CDR3 is TGTGCCAGCAGCCAATCCTACGAGCAGTACTTC. It specifies CASSQSYEQYF.

This clone is medium-sized. The chain recombines TRBV5-8 with TRBJ1-4; 7 bases map to TRBD1. CDR1 and CDR2 from the germline V gene are SGHTS and YDEGEE. V was pared by 4 bases and J by 0 bases, with 12 bases of the junction left unmatched. CDR3 size: 18 residues. In DNA, the CDR3 is TGTGCCAGCAGCAATGGACAGGCAAAGGCTGCAACTAATGAAAAACTGTTTTTT. This sequence encodes CASSNGQAKAATNEKLFF.

This clone has just a few counts. The chain's CDR3 is CAISESSAWDEQFF. DNA for the CDR3: TGTGCCATCAGTGAGTCCTCAGCCTGGGATGAGCAGTTCTTC. This chain joins TRBV10-3 and TRBJ2-1; D not certain. Trimming took off 0 bases at V and 8 bases at J, with 11 bases between the two ends. The germline V gene has CDR1 ENHRY and CDR2 SYGVKD. CDR3 length equals 14 residues.

The rearrangement uses TRBV11-2 and TRBJ2-7; 9 nucleotides line up with TRBD1. This CDR3 is 14 amino acids long. Germline CDR1 and CDR2: SGHAT and FQNNGV. V lost 7 bases to trimming and J lost 6 bases; unmatched junction nucleotides: 10. The CDR3 DNA follows: TGTGCCAGCAACTTGCGGACAGGGGAGAGCGAGCAGTACTTC. Protein: CASNLRTGESEQYF.

The V gene is TRBV18, the J gene TRBJ2-7; possibly TRBD1 for D (6 bases). There are 14 residues in the CDR3. Germline assignment: CDR1 KGHSH and CDR2 LQKENI. Deletions cut 6 bases from V and 5 bases from J, with 17 bases between. The CDR3 protein is CASSRERGIDEQYF. The CDR3 bases are TGTGCCAGCTCTCGAGAAAGGGGGATTGACGAGCAGTACTTC.

The J gene is TRBJ2-7, the V gene TRBV20-1; TRBD1 matches 8 bases. Germline assignment: CDR1 DFQATT and CDR2 SNEGSKA (reference sequence). This CDR3 is built from 14 residues. With 3 bases clipped from V and 3 bases from J, the junction kept 7 bases outside the gene matches. The CDR3 region has the DNA TGCAGTGCTAGCCGCCGGACAGGGAGCTACGAGCAGTACTTC. This translates into CSASRRTGSYEQYF.

A few counts support this clone. V gene TRBV20-1 combines with J gene TRBJ2-3; TRBD2 aligns across 8 bases. This CDR3 has 15 amino acids. J was trimmed by 1 base and V by 2 bases; bases with no gene match: 5. Germline loops: CDR1 DFQATT, CDR2 SNEGSKA (reference sequence). The CDR3 nucleotides read TGCAGTGCTAGAATCCTAGCGGGTGGCACAGATACGCAGTATTTT. Protein product: CSARILAGGTDTQYF.

This clone was seen many times. V gene TRBV4-1 combines with J gene TRBJ2-3; D call uncertain. Trimming removed 3 bases at V and 5 bases at J, with 18 bases between. The CDR3 is 16 residues long. Germline CDR1 is MGHRA and CDR2 is YSYEKL. In DNA, the CDR3 is TGCGCCAGCAGCCACCAGACAACCAGCACGGGAGATACGCAGTATTTT. The encoded protein is CASSHQTTSTGDTQYF.

This clone counts as medium-sized (0.01 to 0.1%). The genes are TRBV7-9 and TRBJ1-6, with D unresolved. V was shortened by 0 bases and J by 0 bases, with 9 bases between the two germline ends. The CDR3 has 17 amino acids. Germline values: CDR1 SEHNR, CDR2 FQNEAQ (reference sequence). The CDR3 region is CASSLASLGSYNSPLHF. In nucleotides, the CDR3 is TGTGCCAGCAGCTTAGCATCGTTGGGCTCCTATAATTCACCCCTCCACTTT.

V gene TRBV18 combines with J gene TRBJ2-2; tentatively, D is TRBD1 (6 bases). CDR3 length: 17 residues. V dropped 6 bases and J dropped 3 bases, with 20 bases sitting between them. CDR1 is KGHSH and CDR2 is LQKENI in the germline V gene. The CDR3 DNA reads as TGTGCCAGCTCCCAATCCGTTGGGGGCGCAGACACCGGGGAGCTGTTTTTT. This encodes CASSQSVGGADTGELFF. Combining the CDR3 with reference TRBV18 and TRBJ2-2 gives the whole variable domain NAGVMQNPRHLVRRRGQEARLRCSPMKGHSHVYWYRQLPEEGLKFMVYLQKENIIDESGMPKERFSAEFPKEGPSILRIQQVVRGDSAAYFCASSQSVGGADTGELFFGEGSRLTVL.

This clone has more than one count but fewer than ten. The chain combines TRBV10-3 with TRBJ1-3; D remains ambiguous. Trimming took off 6 bases at V and 3 bases at J, with 15 bases between the two ends. This CDR3 comprises 15 residues. The germline gives CDR1 ENHRY, CDR2 SYGVKD. This CDR3 reads CAIRVKSSFGNTIYF. CDR3 DNA sequence: TGTGCCATCAGGGTCAAGTCCTCTTTTGGAAACACCATATATTTT.

There are a few counts of this clone. The CDR3 sequence: CASSEFGGRNTEAFF. Here the CDR3 DNA reads TGTGCCAGCAGTGAATTCGGGGGTCGTAACACTGAAGCTTTCTTT. The chain is built from TRBV2 and TRBJ1-1, with D perhaps TRBD1 (5 bases). The CDR3 length is 15 residues. Germline loops: CDR1 SNHLY, CDR2 FYNNEI. The V end lost 2 bases, the J end lost 2 bases, and 12 bases lay between the germline ends. Using reference TRBV2 and TRBJ1-1 for the parts outside the CDR3, the full variable domain is EPEVTQTPSHQVTQMGQEVILRCVPISNHLYFYWYRQILGQKVEFLVSFYNNEISEKSEIFDDQFSVERPDGSNFTLKIRSTKLEDSAMYFCASSEFGGRNTEAFFGQGTRLTVV.

This clone was seen more than once but under ten times. V and J are TRBV28 and TRBJ2-7; D tentatively reads TRBD1 or TRBD2 (5 bases each). CDR3 size: 12 residues. With 11 bases removed from V and 7 bases from J, the gap between germline ends came to 18 bases. The germline gives CDR1 MDHEN, CDR2 SYDVKM. The CDR3 spells CAARDGLGEQYF. CDR3 coding DNA: TGTGCCGCAAGGGACGGCCTCGGGGAGCAGTACTTC.

The J gene is TRBJ2-7, the V gene TRBV20-1; 9 positions match TRBD1. V dropped 3 bases and J dropped 3; count of bases not matched to a gene: 3. Germline V gene data show CDR1 as DFQATT and CDR2 as SNEGSKA (reference sequence). The CDR3 totals 13 residues. This CDR3 is CSASWDRDYEQYF. CDR3 nucleotides: TGCAGTGCTAGTTGGGACAGGGACTACGAGCAGTACTTC.

Many counts were recorded for this clone. This sequence joins TRBV6-1 and TRBJ2-5, with D perhaps TRBD2 (6 bases). CDR3 size: 14 residues. CDR1 MNHNS and CDR2 SASEGT come from the germline V gene. V was trimmed by 5 bases and J by 5 bases, leaving 15 bases between them. CDR3 sequence (DNA): TGTGCCAGCAGTCCGAGCTCTGGGGGGGAGACCCAGTACTTC. Protein sequence: CASSPSSGGETQYF.

The CDR3 spells CASSYGRSSGANVLTF. CDR3 in DNA: TGTGCCAGCAGTTACGGGAGAAGCTCTGGGGCCAACGTCCTGACTTTC. This chain links TRBV6-6 with TRBJ2-6, with D possibly TRBD2 on 5 matching bases. Germline V lookup: CDR1 MNHNY, CDR2 SVGAGI (reference sequence). V lost 2 bases and J lost 0, with 8 bases in between. The CDR3 has 16 residues.

The CDR3 region is CASSFQESATEAFF. The CDR3 nucleotides are TGTGCCAGCAGTTTTCAGGAGTCGGCTACTGAAGCTTTCTTT. The chain has TRBV12-3 or TRBV12-4 and TRBJ1-1; D not certain. V lost 3 bases, J lost 5 bases, and 13 bases lay in between. The CDR3 is made up of 14 amino acids.

This sequence joins TRBV4-1 and TRBJ1-1; D may be TRBD1 (5 bases). Germline V lookup: CDR1 MGHRA, CDR2 YSYEKL. The V end lost 1 base, the J end lost 8 bases, and 14 bases lay between the germline ends. This CDR3 region has 14 residues. CDR3 coding DNA: TGCGCCAGCAGCCAAGGGGTAGGGGCAGCCGAAGCTTTCTTT. Encoded protein: CASSQGVGAAEAFF.